This T cell receptor beta chain was identified during a study of early T cells in non-severe SARS-CoV-2 infection. Study background: From unsorted whole blood, bulk RNA was sequenced, and the chains remained unpaired.

This CDR3 is 10 amino acids long. V was pared by 7 bases and J by 6 bases, with 6 bases between. Germline-derived CDR1 and CDR2 are MNHEY and SVGEGT. This clonotype was counted many times. Its antigen is still unknown. Each cDNA molecule carried a unique molecular identifier. In TCRdb, the 5' RACE reads were re-called with MiXCR into one record per CDR3 protein. Of 30,000 to 35,000 distinct CDR3 sequences listed, around 5.6% are singletons. General study points: Anti-spike CD8 responses were favored by VDJdb matching, which missed private and CD4 specificities.

Input material: whole blood. The sequence came from an adult who was a healthcare worker with PCR-confirmed SARS-CoV-2 infection or an uninfected control (not recorded which). The chain couples TRBV6-2 or TRBV6-3 to TRBJ1-2; no clear D. The chain's CDR3 is CASMGHGYTF. The CDR3 nucleotides are TGTGCCAGCATGGGCCATGGCTACACCTTC.